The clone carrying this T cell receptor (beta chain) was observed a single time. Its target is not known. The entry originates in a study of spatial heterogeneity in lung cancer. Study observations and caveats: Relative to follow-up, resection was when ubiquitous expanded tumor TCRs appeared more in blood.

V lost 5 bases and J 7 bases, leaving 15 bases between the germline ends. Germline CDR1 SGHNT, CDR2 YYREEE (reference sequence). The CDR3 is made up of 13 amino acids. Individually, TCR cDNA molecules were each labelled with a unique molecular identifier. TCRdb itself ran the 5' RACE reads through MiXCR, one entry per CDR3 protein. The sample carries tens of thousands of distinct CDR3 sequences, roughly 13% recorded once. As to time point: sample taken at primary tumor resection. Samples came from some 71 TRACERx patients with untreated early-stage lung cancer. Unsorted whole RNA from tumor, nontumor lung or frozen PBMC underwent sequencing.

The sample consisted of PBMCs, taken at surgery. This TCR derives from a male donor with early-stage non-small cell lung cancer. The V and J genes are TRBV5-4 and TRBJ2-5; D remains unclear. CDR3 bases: TGTGCCAGCAGACGCAAAGATTTGGGGACCCAGTACTTC. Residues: CASRRKDLGTQYF.